This T cell receptor (beta chain) emerged from a study of regulatory T cells in long-lasting Graves disease (dated by TCRdb to the early 2020s). About the investigation overall: Patients with newly diagnosed Graves' disease had been on antithyroid drugs for under 3 months. Persistent Graves' disease patients were compared with newly diagnosed Graves' disease patients by peripheral blood TCR sequencing and RNA sequencing. The study was conducted in China and was registered as a clinical trial. TCR sequencing covered around 13 persistent and around 20 newly diagnosed Graves' disease patients, 33 samples in total.

This clonotype was seen only a few times. What antigen it recognizes has not been identified. Base qualities were left out, and no much larger clone turns up one base away. Based on the germline V gene, the CDR1 and CDR2 sequences are MGHRA and YSYEKL. The CDR3 has 15 amino acids, counting the end cysteine and phenylalanine. The sequence is cut down to CDR3 DNA, 45 bases in frame from base 1. V is reduced by 1 base and J by 4 bases, leaving a spacing of 14 bases between them. Explained via the paper, the time point label denotes: newly diagnosed GD, antithyroid drugs for less than 3 months. RNA was extracted from PBMCs in TRIzol for both TCR sequencing and RNA sequencing. The diagnosis of Graves' disease was made according to American Thyroid Association guidelines. Recruitment of patients was carried out at an endocrinology department in Xi'an, China. From each patient, about 9.7 milliliters of peripheral blood was collected into an EDTA anticoagulant tube. Ficoll Paque Plus density gradient separation was used to isolate PBMCs, and no further T cell sorting was done. An Agilent 2100 Bioanalyzer and agarose gel were used to check RNA quality, and a NanoDrop 2000 was used to measure RNA concentration.

Study-wide findings and limitations: Persistent disease showed preferential use of TRBV28, TRBJ1-2 and TRBJ2-5, whereas newly diagnosed disease favored TRBV20-1 and TRBJ2-1. Persistent patients shared more public clonotypes among themselves (more than 2,500) than newly diagnosed patients did (over 900). Because the primary lesion, thyroid tissue, could not be accessed, the study looked at peripheral blood alone. Compared with newly diagnosed patients, patients with persistent Graves' disease had lower TCR Shannon entropy and fewer highly expanded clones, which suggests clonal expansion. The authors acknowledged the small sample size as a limitation that may reduce accuracy. Sequencing and analysis were restricted to the TCR beta chain.

Library creation used multiplex PCR. TCRdb lists the instrument as Illumina HiSeq 4000. iRepertoire HTBI primers and Arm-PCR amplification of CDR3 regions were used to construct TCR beta libraries. PCR products were gel purified before sequencing. The published analysis was carried out like this. Across samples, some 62 TRBV and roughly 15 TRBJ segments were identified and used for gene usage analysis of CDR3 amino acid clonotypes. COPE and FqMerger were used to merge the filtered high-quality paired reads into contigs. BLAST was used to align contigs to IMGT TRBV, TRBD and TRBJ reference genes, and CDR3 was defined according to IMGT. Clonotypes above 0.1% frequency were classified as highly expanded clones. Shannon entropy was used to measure repertoire diversity, and the Gini coefficient was used to measure V-J evenness. Public clonotypes were defined as clonotypes shared by more than one individual. The public reads were quality trimmed at Q25 with fastp and then assembled into clones with MiXCR by TCRdb, keeping productive beta chains. Each entry is one CDR3 protein sequence, shown with its most common DNA and genes. The authors' filters were not applied to this entry. For this sample there are more than 450,000 distinct CDR3 sequences; about a sixth appear just once. Clones ranked in the top ten supply 12% of the sample.

Separately, the same data were catalogued under a study of T cells in Graves' hyperthyroidism and ophthalmopathy. Reported in the second study: Stable Graves' hyperthyroidism was defined as the absence of progression to ophthalmopathy over 18 months of follow-up. Hyperthyroidism patients were newly diagnosed, with disease duration under 2 months, and aged 18 to 65 years. Any patient with an uncontrolled infection, another autoimmune disease, pregnancy or lactation was excluded. Clinical symptoms, serum thyroxine and TRAb, thyroid ultrasound, and orbital computed tomography formed the basis for the diagnoses. For the first round of RT-PCR on the TCR CDR3, the HTBI primer set was used together with the Qiagen OneStep RT-PCR kit. Most expanded thyroid clonotypes (frequency above 0.001) were also found in blood, which suggests that blood repertoires may mirror thyroid immune responses. A 13 V-J signature model separated ophthalmopathy from stable hyperthyroidism, with roughly 88% sensitivity and 81.08% specificity in cross-validation and 80%/75% in testing. In validation, the model predicted progression to ophthalmopathy a median of about 6 months before onset, with about 64% sensitivity and roughly 77% specificity. TCR V-J signatures able to tell the groups apart were searched for in a discovery cohort of 95 to 100 patients, of whom about 40 had Graves' ophthalmopathy and 55 to 60 had stable Graves' hyperthyroidism. Prospective prediction of ophthalmopathy was tested in an independent validation cohort of 18 hyperthyroidism patients and 15 to 17 patients who later progressed to ophthalmopathy. The roughly 91 discovery patients were randomly divided into training and test sets at a 7:3 ratio. In more than 5 Graves' hyperthyroidism patients, the study also compared T-cell repertoires from thyroid tissue with T-cell repertoires from blood. Once sampling was done, hyperthyroidism patients were given methimazole at a starting dose of 30 mg daily, whereas ophthalmopathy patients were given high-dose intravenous methylprednisolone. A second multiplex PCR round built the libraries, followed by size selection and purification. Sequencing of the libraries was done on an Illumina HiSeq2000 using paired-end 100 bp reads. Raw data were processed with SOAPnuke, discarding reads with adapters, uncalled bases, mean Phred below 15, or no exact constant-primer or identifier match. High-quality paired reads were merged using COPE v1.2.5, and each unique nucleotide sequence was defined as a clonotype. MiTCR v1.1 was used to align clonotypes to the IMGT TRBV, TRBD and TRBJ reference segments. Only V-J combinations with frequency above 0.0001, covering 98% to 99.2% of repertoires, were analysed. The TCS score was defined as the ratio of F50 (clonal expansion) to E x V (chaos), calculated using BLOSUM62-based TCRdist between CDR3 peptides within each V-J. Welch's t-statistics and random forest reduced 500 to 650 V-J features to 10 to 15, which were used in a naive Bayes classifier (R e1071). Sample size was not statistically predetermined, and investigators were not blinded to group allocation. The paper describes TCR Vbeta CDR3 sequencing of 140 or so peripheral blood samples, made up of 43 ophthalmopathy patients, around 78 hyperthyroidism patients and 17 progressor patients.

The chain couples TRBV4-1 to TRBJ2-7; tentative D gene TRBD2, with 6 bases matching. The material was peripheral blood mononuclear cells (PBMCs), obtained at new diagnosis, from a patient treated with antithyroid drugs. The TCR sequence derives from a middle-aged man with Graves disease. Donor details come from another sample of the same person, matched by shared clones. This receptor carries the CDR3 CASSQAPGESYEQYF. Read as DNA, the sequence is TGCGCCAGCAGCCAAGCGCCGGGAGAGAGTTACGAGCAGTACTTC.